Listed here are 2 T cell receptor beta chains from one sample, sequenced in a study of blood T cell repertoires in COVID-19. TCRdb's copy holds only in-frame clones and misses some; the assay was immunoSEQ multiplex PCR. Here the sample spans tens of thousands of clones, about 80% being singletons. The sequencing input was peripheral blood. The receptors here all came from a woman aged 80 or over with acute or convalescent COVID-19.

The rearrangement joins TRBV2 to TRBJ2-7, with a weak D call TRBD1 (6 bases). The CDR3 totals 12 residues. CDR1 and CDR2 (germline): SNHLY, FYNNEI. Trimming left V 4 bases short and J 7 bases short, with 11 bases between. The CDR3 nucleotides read TGTGCCAGCAGTGGGCAGGGGCTGGAGCAGTACTTC. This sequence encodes CASSGQGLEQYF.

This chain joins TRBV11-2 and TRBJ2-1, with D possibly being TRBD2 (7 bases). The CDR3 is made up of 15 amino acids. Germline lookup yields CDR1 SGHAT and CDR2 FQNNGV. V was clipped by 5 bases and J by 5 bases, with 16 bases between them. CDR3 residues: CASSPPRGLNNEQFF. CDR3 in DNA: TGTGCCAGCAGCCCGCCGCGGGGGCTTAACAATGAGCAGTTCTTC.